This T cell receptor beta chain was recovered during a study of blood T cell repertoires in COVID-19. Looking at the study overall: Nucleic acid was either cDNA or gDNA, and it came from T cells, B-cell-depleted T cells, or PBMCs.

The V end was cut by 2 bases, the J end by 7 bases, with 15 bases between. This CDR3 has 14 residues. Germline-derived CDR1 and CDR2 are GTSNPN and SVGIG (reference sequence). Profiled with immunoSEQ multiplex PCR; TCRdb holds only in-frame clones, not every one. In the table there are a few hundred thousand clones, about 87% of which are singletons. The sequence derives from a woman between 45 and 60 years old who had recovered from COVID-19. Sequencing was done on a sample of PBMCs or T cells enriched from blood (not recorded which). The chain joins TRBV30 to TRBJ2-1; D is perhaps TRBD1 (5 bases). CDR3 loop: CAWSPGHAKNEQFF. CDR3 coding DNA: TGTGCCTGGAGTCCCGGACATGCCAAAAATGAGCAGTTCTTC.